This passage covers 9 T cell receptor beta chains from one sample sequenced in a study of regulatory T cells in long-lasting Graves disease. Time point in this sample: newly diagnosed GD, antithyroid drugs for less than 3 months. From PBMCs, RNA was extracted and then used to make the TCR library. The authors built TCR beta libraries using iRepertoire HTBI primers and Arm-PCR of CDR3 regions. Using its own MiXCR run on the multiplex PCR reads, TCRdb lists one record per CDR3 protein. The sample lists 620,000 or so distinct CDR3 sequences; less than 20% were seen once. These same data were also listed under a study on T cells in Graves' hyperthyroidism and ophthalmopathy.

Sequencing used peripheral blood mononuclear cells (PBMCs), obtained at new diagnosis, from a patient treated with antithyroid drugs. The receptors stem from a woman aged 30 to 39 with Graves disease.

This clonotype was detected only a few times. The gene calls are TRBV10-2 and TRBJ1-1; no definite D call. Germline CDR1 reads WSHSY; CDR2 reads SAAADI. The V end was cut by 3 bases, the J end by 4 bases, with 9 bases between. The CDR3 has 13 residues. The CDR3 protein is CASSEFRSTEAFF. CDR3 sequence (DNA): TGCGCCAGCAGTGAATTTAGGAGCACTGAAGCTTTCTTT.

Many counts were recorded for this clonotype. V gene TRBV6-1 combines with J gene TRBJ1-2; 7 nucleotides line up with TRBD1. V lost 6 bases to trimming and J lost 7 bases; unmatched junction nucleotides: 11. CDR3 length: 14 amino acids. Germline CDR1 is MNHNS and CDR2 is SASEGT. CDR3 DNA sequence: TGTGCCAGCAGACCCCGGGACAGTAGGGGTGGCTACACCTTC. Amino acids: CASRPRDSRGGYTF.

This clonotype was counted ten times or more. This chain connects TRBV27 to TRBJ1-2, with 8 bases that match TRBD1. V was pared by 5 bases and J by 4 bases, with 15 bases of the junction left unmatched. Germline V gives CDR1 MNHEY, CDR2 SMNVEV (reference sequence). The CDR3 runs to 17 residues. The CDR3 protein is CASSPRGTGTTAYGYTF. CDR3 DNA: TGTGCCAGCAGTCCTCGGGGGACAGGCACAACAGCCTATGGCTACACCTTC.

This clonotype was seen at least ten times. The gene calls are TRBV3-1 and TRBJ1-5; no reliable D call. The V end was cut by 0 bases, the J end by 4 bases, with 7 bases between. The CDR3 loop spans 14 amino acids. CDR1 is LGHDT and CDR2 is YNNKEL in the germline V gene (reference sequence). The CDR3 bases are TGTGCCAGCAGCCAAGACGAGACGAATCAGCCCCAGCATTTT. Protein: CASSQDETNQPQHF.

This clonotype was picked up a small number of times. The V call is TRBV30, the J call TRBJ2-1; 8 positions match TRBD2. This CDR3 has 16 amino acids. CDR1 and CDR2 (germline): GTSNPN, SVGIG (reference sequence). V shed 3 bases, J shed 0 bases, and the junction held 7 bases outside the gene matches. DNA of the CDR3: TGTGCCTGGAGAGGGGTAGCGGGGAGCTCCTACAATGAGCAGTTCTTC. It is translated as CAWRGVAGSSYNEQFF.

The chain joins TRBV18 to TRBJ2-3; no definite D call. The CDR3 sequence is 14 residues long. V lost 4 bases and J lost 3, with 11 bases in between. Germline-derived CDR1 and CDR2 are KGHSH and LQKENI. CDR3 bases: TGTGCCAGCTCACTCGACATCGGTACAGATACGCAGTATTTT. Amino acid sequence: CASSLDIGTDTQYF.

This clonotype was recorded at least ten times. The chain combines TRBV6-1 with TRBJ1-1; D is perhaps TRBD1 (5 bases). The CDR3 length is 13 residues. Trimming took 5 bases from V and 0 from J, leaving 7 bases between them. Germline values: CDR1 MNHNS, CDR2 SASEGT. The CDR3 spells CASSRGMNTEAFF. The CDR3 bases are TGTGCCAGCAGTAGGGGCATGAACACTGAAGCTTTCTTT.

CDR3 coding DNA: TGTGCCAGCAGCCAAGAAAGCATTGGGGGCACTGAAGCTTTCTTT. It encodes CASSQESIGGTEAFF. The J gene is TRBJ1-1, the V gene TRBV3-1; tentative D call: TRBD1 (5 bases). V shed 0 bases and J shed 4 bases, with 12 bases lying between them. CDR3 size: 15 residues. CDR1 and CDR2 from the germline V gene are LGHDT and YNNKEL (reference sequence).

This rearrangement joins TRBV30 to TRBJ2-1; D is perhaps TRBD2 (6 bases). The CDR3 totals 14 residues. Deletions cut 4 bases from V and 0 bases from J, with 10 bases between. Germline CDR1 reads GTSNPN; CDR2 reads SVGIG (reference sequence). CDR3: CAWMRDGSYNEQFF. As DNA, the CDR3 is TGTGCCTGGATGCGGGACGGCTCCTACAATGAGCAGTTCTTC.